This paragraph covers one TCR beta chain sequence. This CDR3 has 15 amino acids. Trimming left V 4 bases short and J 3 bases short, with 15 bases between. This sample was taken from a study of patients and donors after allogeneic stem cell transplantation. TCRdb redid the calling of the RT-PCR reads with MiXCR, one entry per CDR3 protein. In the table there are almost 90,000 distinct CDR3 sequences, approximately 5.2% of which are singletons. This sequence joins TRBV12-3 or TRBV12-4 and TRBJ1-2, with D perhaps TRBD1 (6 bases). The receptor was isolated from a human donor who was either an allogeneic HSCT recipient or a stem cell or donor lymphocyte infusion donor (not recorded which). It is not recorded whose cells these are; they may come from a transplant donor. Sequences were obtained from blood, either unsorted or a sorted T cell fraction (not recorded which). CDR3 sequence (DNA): TGTGCCAGCAGTTCCGACACCCAGGGGTACTATGGCTACACCTTC. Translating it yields CASSSDTQGYYGYTF.